The 9 T cell receptor beta chains presented below share a single source sample, sequenced in a study of OX40 agonist ivuxolimab in advanced cancers. The protocol was immunoSEQ multiplex PCR, while the TCRdb copy is restricted to in-frame clones and leaves out a portion. The sample contains 45,000 to 60,000 clones, approximately 90% of which appear only once. The starting material was CD4+ or CD8+ T cells sorted from blood, obtained in a trial of the OX40 agonist ivuxolimab. The receptors were gathered from an adult with an advanced solid tumor such as melanoma, head and neck, liver or kidney cancer.

This clone was detected a few times. The gene calls are TRBV7-2 and TRBJ2-1, with D possibly called TRBD1 or TRBD2 (5 bases each). The CDR3 loop spans 14 amino acids. Deletions cut 0 bases from V and 7 bases from J, with 10 bases between. Germline V gene sequence: CDR1 SGHTA, CDR2 FQGNSA. CDR3 in amino acids: CASSLAHEGNEQFF. CDR3 DNA: TGTGCCAGCAGCTTAGCGCATGAGGGGAATGAGCAGTTCTTC.

This rearrangement joins TRBV15 to TRBJ2-1; D may correspond to TRBD1 or TRBD2 (6 bases each). This CDR3 has 14 amino acids. V lost 6 bases and J lost 3, with 12 bases in between. Per the germline V gene, CDR1 is LNHNV and CDR2 is YYDKDF (reference sequence). CDR3 loop: CATRPGANYNEQFF. In DNA, the CDR3 is TGTGCCACCAGGCCGGGGGCAAACTACAATGAGCAGTTCTTC. Full variable domain (rest looked up from reference TRBV15 and TRBJ2-1): DAMVIQNPRYQVTQFGKPVTLSCSQTLNHNVMYWYQQKSSQAPKLLFHYYDKDFNNEADTPDNFQSRRPNTSFCFLDIRSPGLGDTAMYLCATRPGANYNEQFFGPGTRLTVL.

The chain is built from TRBV7-9 and TRBJ2-5; the D is unclear. The CDR3 loop spans 11 amino acids. Trimming shortened V by 5 bases and J by 3 bases, and 4 bases separated the two germline ends. CDR1 SEHNR and CDR2 FQNEAQ come from the germline V gene (reference sequence). This chain's CDR3 is CASSPKETQYF. In DNA form, the CDR3 reads TGTGCCAGCAGCCCAAAAGAGACCCAGTACTTC.

The J gene is TRBJ1-4, the V gene TRBV28; D unresolved. CDR3 size: 14 residues. V shed 3 bases and J shed 7 bases, with 12 bases lying between them. Germline V gene lookup returns CDR1 MDHEN and CDR2 SYDVKM. CDR3 loop: CASSFLSPGEKLFF. DNA for the CDR3: TGTGCCAGCAGTTTCCTCAGCCCCGGTGAAAAACTGTTTTTT.

The chain uses TRBV7-9 and TRBJ2-7; the D is unclear. Germline loops: CDR1 SEHNR, CDR2 FQNEAQ (reference sequence). Trimming removed 1 base at V and 7 bases at J, with 5 bases between. This CDR3 has 11 amino acids. Here the CDR3 reads CASSLDGEQYF. The CDR3 DNA follows: TGTGCCAGCAGCTTAGACGGAGAGCAGTACTTC. The whole variable domain, remainder taken from reference TRBV7-9 and TRBJ2-7, is DTGVSQNPRHKITKRGQNVTFRCDPISEHNRLYWYRQTLGQGPEFLTYFQNEAQLEKSRLLSDRFSAERPKGSFSTLEIQRTEQGDSAMYLCASSLDGEQYFGPGTRLTVT.

The V gene is TRBV28, the J gene TRBJ1-1; 7 bases agree with TRBD1. The V gene end was trimmed by 4 bases and the J gene end by 3 bases; junction bases not matched to a gene: 11. The CDR3 has 16 residues. Germline assignment: CDR1 MDHEN and CDR2 SYDVKM. The CDR3 loop reads CASSWSAGTEDTEAFF. CDR3 nucleotides: TGTGCCAGCAGTTGGAGCGCGGGGACAGAAGACACTGAAGCTTTCTTT.

The rearrangement joins TRBV6-5 to TRBJ2-7; D call uncertain. The ends were cut back, 0 bases at V and 2 bases at J, with 8 bases in the middle. The CDR3 loop spans 14 amino acids. The germline gives CDR1 MNHEY, CDR2 SVGAGI. This CDR3 reads CASSYSDGPYEQYF. The CDR3 coding sequence is TGTGCCAGCAGTTACTCGGACGGTCCCTACGAGCAGTACTTC.

This clone was seen a single time. This chain uses TRBV19 with TRBJ2-1, with D possibly TRBD1 on 5 matching bases. The CDR3 totals 14 residues. The germline V and J ends were trimmed by 8 bases and 2 bases, with 13 bases remaining between them. The germline V gene has CDR1 LNHDA and CDR2 SQIVND (reference sequence). CDR3 protein: CASLKPGPYNEQFF. CDR3 in DNA: TGTGCCAGTCTTAAACCAGGGCCCTACAATGAGCAGTTCTTC.

V and J are TRBV9 and TRBJ2-3; 8 bases fit TRBD1. Trimming removed 0 bases from V and 5 bases from J; junction bases left unmatched: 8. CDR1 is SGDLS, CDR2 YYNGEE, per germline. The CDR3 is 16 amino acids. The CDR3 bases are TGTGCCAGCAGCGTAGCCCAGGGGGCCTCTGGAGATACGCAGTATTTT. Translation gives CASSVAQGASGDTQYF.